This TCR beta chain was documented in a study of T cell repertoires in cytomegalovirus infection. Across the whole study: CMV infection plus the matching HLA type was flagged by public TCR beta signatures.

TCRdb re-called the reads with MiXCR, one entry per CDR3 protein. The sample has more than 250,000 distinct CDR3 sequences, 20% to 25% seen once. There are many counts of this clonotype. The antigen remains unidentified. After removal of 5 bases from V and 2 bases from J, the junction contained 11 bases not matched to a gene. This CDR3 contains 15 residues. The germline V gene has CDR1 SQVTM and CDR2 ANQGSEA. Findings and caveats of the study: Clonotypes of TCR beta that were HLA-C-restricted and CMV-specific dominated the ex vivo response.

V gene TRBV29-1 combines with J gene TRBJ2-7; 8 positions match TRBD2. Material: cultured PBMCs, obtained from culture after CMV antigen stimulation. The sequence derives from a human donor in good health (CMV status not recorded). Some clones in this sample may be carry-over from other donors' samples. The CDR3 sequence: CSVSLPAGATYEQYF. The CDR3 DNA reads TGCAGCGTTTCCCTCCCAGCGGGGGCAACCTACGAGCAGTACTTC.